The 20 T cell receptor beta chains listed next were all sequenced from one sample in a study of blood T cell repertoires in COVID-19. Profiling relied on immunoSEQ multiplex PCR, and the TCRdb table lists in-frame clones only, not all of them. The sample holds some 100,000 clones; over 80% are singletons and the top ten take roughly 2%. Sequencing was performed on peripheral blood. The receptors shown here come from a human donor with active COVID-19. The donor label of this sample is uncertain.

The V gene is TRBV25-1, the J gene TRBJ1-6; no reliable D call. V was cut by 6 bases and J by 6 bases, with 6 bases left in between. The CDR3 length is 12 residues. CDR1 is MGHDK, CDR2 SYGVNS, per germline. CDR3 protein: CASRNSNSPLHF. Here the CDR3 DNA reads TGTGCCAGCAGAAATAGTAATTCACCCCTCCACTTT.

The sample holds a few counts of this clone. The chain links TRBV6-5 to TRBJ2-7; possibly TRBD1 for D (5 bases). With 0 bases removed from V and 5 bases from J, the gap between germline ends came to 17 bases. The CDR3 contains 16 residues. Germline values: CDR1 MNHEY, CDR2 SVGAGI. The CDR3 is CASSYSAGPISNEQYF. DNA of the CDR3: TGTGCCAGCAGTTACTCAGCAGGGCCGATCTCGAACGAGCAGTACTTC.

This clone was seen a handful of times. The chain carries TRBV5-5 and TRBJ2-7, with 9 nucleotides matching TRBD1. Germline CDR1 SGHKS, CDR2 YYEKEE (reference sequence). Germline trimming cut 0 bases from V and 6 bases from J; bases unmatched to any gene: 10. CDR3 length: 16 amino acids. The CDR3 here is CASSLVVRTGATEQYF. The CDR3 DNA sequence: TGTGCCAGCAGCTTGGTGGTTAGGACAGGGGCTACCGAGCAGTACTTC.

The chain links TRBV3-1 (or the pseudogene TRBV3-2) to TRBJ2-7; D may be TRBD1 (5 bases). CDR1 and CDR2 (germline): LGHDT, YNNKEL (reference sequence). CDR3 length equals 16 residues. V was shortened by 1 base and J by 3 bases, with 16 bases between the two germline ends. The CDR3, as DNA: TGTGCCAGCAGCCAAGGGGCAGGGCTACCTAACTACGAGCAGTACTTC. It is translated as CASSQGAGLPNYEQYF.

V gene TRBV5-6 combines with J gene TRBJ1-2, with 10 nucleotides matching TRBD1. This CDR3 is built from 19 residues. Trimming took 3 bases from V and 4 from J; bases not matched to a gene: 18. Germline V lookup: CDR1 SGHDT, CDR2 YYEEEE. The CDR3 reads CASSSTAGTGAWSGYGYTF. CDR3 DNA sequence: TGTGCCAGCAGCTCGACAGCCGGGACAGGGGCATGGTCTGGCTATGGCTACACCTTC.

V usage is TRBV6-4 and J usage is TRBJ2-7; TRBD2 aligns across 8 bases. Germline trimming cut 6 bases from V and 2 bases from J; bases unmatched to any gene: 12. CDR1 MRHNA and CDR2 SNTAGT come from the germline V gene. This CDR3 comprises 16 residues. CDR3 amino acids: CASSAGGAGPPYEQYF. In DNA, the CDR3 is TGTGCCAGCAGCGCGGGGGGAGCGGGTCCCCCCTACGAGCAGTACTTC.

This clone was detected only once. The rearrangement uses TRBV18 and TRBJ2-3, with no clear D. This CDR3 is built from 15 residues. From germline, CDR1 is KGHSH and CDR2 LQKENI. Trimming shortened V by 1 base and J by 3 bases, and 11 bases separated the two germline ends. The CDR3 is CASSPRASRTDTQYF. The DNA for the CDR3 is TGTGCCAGCTCACCACGGGCGTCACGAACAGATACGCAGTATTTT.

This clone has more than one count but fewer than ten. J is TRBJ1-2 and V is TRBV2; D gene uncertain. The germline V and J ends were trimmed by 3 bases and 6 bases, with 14 bases remaining between them. Germline assignment: CDR1 SNHLY and CDR2 FYNNEI. The CDR3 runs 14 residues. CDR3 coding DNA: TGTGCCAGCAGTGACCCCTTAAGACGGGATGGCTACACCTTC. Translation: CASSDPLRRDGYTF.

The rearrangement links TRBV5-6 to TRBJ2-2, with a weak D call TRBD1 (6 bases). CDR1 is SGHDT and CDR2 is YYEEEE in the germline V gene. V was pared by 0 bases and J by 7 bases, with 19 bases between. This CDR3 region has 17 residues. CDR3 DNA: TGTGCCAGCAGCTTGGGGGCCAGGGGTCTTACGAGCGGGGAGCTGTTTTTT. Protein: CASSLGARGLTSGELFF.

The gene calls are TRBV10-3 and TRBJ2-1; 11 bases match TRBD2. CDR1 ENHRY and CDR2 SYGVKD come from the germline V gene. The ends lost 6 bases at V and 8 bases at J; junction bases unmatched: 6. This CDR3 has 14 residues. The CDR3 sequence is CAISMTSGEYEQFF. The CDR3 DNA reads TGTGCCATCAGCATGACTAGCGGGGAATATGAGCAGTTCTTC.

The chain joins TRBV9 to TRBJ1-5; perhaps TRBD1 as D (6 bases). V was clipped by 2 bases and J by 4 bases, with 13 bases between them. Germline V lookup: CDR1 SGDLS, CDR2 YYNGEE. This CDR3 is 15 amino acids long. In DNA, the CDR3 is TGTGCCAGCAGCGTGGGAGACAGGCTAAATCAGCCCCAGCATTTT. Translated: CASSVGDRLNQPQHF.

The V gene is TRBV6-2 or TRBV6-3, the J gene TRBJ2-5, with 7 bases lining up with TRBD1. The V gene end was trimmed by 6 bases and the J gene end by 7 bases; junction bases not matched to a gene: 14. This CDR3 is 15 amino acids long. Germline CDR1 is MNHEY and CDR2 is SVGEGT. CDR3: CASSRDRIYLGTQYF. For the CDR3, the DNA is TGTGCCAGCAGCCGGGACAGAATTTATCTAGGGACCCAGTACTTC.

CDR3 protein: CASSLAWGESGEKLFF. The CDR3 region has the DNA TGTGCCAGCAGCTTAGCCTGGGGAGAATCAGGTGAAAAACTGTTTTTT. The chain links TRBV7-6 to TRBJ1-4; D unclear. V lost 0 bases and J lost 7, with 15 bases in between. Germline-derived CDR1 and CDR2 are SGHVS and FNYEAQ. The CDR3 is made up of 16 amino acids.

The rearrangement joins TRBV7-2 to TRBJ1-1; TRBD1 aligns across 7 bases. V shed 5 bases and J 4 bases; nucleotides not matched to a gene: 22. The germline V gene has CDR1 SGHTA and CDR2 FQGNSA. The CDR3 has 19 amino acids. The CDR3 DNA reads TGTGCCAGCAGCCCCCGGAAGAAGATTGGAGGGGGCGCGTTCACTGAAGCTTTCTTT. This gives the protein CASSPRKKIGGGAFTEAFF.

V and J are TRBV27 and TRBJ2-7; 8 positions agree with TRBD1. The CDR3 is made up of 14 amino acids. From germline, CDR1 is MNHEY and CDR2 SMNVEV (reference sequence). The V gene end was trimmed by 7 bases and the J gene end by 4 bases; junction bases not matched to a gene: 9. The CDR3 reads CASTGTGGRYEQYF. CDR3 bases: TGTGCCAGCACCGGGACAGGTGGCCGGTACGAGCAGTACTTC.

V and J are TRBV6-5 and TRBJ1-2, with no clear D. The V gene lost 0 bases and the J gene lost 8 bases, with 7 bases spanning the gap. The CDR3 totals 12 residues. Germline CDR1 MNHEY, CDR2 SVGAGI. CDR3 residues: CASSYSRGGYTF. CDR3 coding DNA: TGTGCCAGCAGTTACTCTCGAGGAGGCTACACCTTC.

The chain combines TRBV4-3 with TRBJ2-2, with TRBD2 matching 9 bases. With V trimmed by 5 bases and J by 5 bases, 9 bases remained unmatched. The CDR3 covers 16 residues. Germline V gene lookup returns CDR1 LGHNA and CDR2 YSLEER. The CDR3 loop is CASSGGLALRTGELFF. In DNA form, the CDR3 reads TGCGCCAGCAGCGGGGGACTAGCTCTGAGAACCGGGGAGCTGTTTTTT.

The V and J genes are TRBV5-6 and TRBJ1-1, with D unclear. Trimming shortened V by 4 bases and J by 11 bases, and 18 bases separated the two germline ends. Germline lookup yields CDR1 SGHDT and CDR2 YYEEEE. This CDR3 has 13 amino acids. For the CDR3, the DNA is TGTGCCAGCAGCCCTGGGCCGAGGGCATACGCTTTCTTT. Translating it yields CASSPGPRAYAFF. The full variable domain, completed using reference TRBV5-6 and TRBJ1-1, is DAGVTQSPTHLIKTRGQQVTLRCSPKSGHDTVSWYQQALGQGPQFIFQYYEEEERQRGNFPDRFSGHQFPNYSSELNVNALLLGDSALYLCASSPGPRAYAFFGQGTRLTVV.

The sample holds one count of this clone. The V and J genes are TRBV9 and TRBJ2-3; D is ambiguous. In germline, CDR1 is SGDLS, CDR2 YYNGEE. V lost 0 bases and J lost 0, with 8 bases in between. CDR3 length equals 15 residues. CDR3 coding DNA: TGTGCCAGCAGCGTAGGTAGTGCTAGCACAGATACGCAGTATTTT. It yields the protein CASSVGSASTDTQYF.

The chain couples TRBV6-5 to TRBJ2-5; maybe TRBD1 (5 bases). The V gene lost 4 bases and the J gene lost 3 bases, with 9 bases spanning the gap. Germline loops: CDR1 MNHEY, CDR2 SVGAGI. The CDR3 extends over 13 amino acids. The CDR3 region has the DNA TGTGCCAGCAGTTTGACAGAAGAAGAGACCCAGTACTTC. Translated: CASSLTEEETQYF.